One T cell receptor beta chain is described in this entry. The sample belongs to a study of blood T cells in healthy people across ages. The CDR3 runs 13 residues. Losses at the gene ends were 9 bases for V and 1 base for J; bases not matched to a gene: 3. Germline-derived CDR1 and CDR2 are LNHDA and SQIVND (reference sequence). A second PCR of roughly 7 to 11 cycles used a sample-barcoded 5' primer and a J-beta primer mix. TCRdb called the 5' RACE reads again in MiXCR, with one record for every CDR3 protein. The sample holds about 700,000 distinct CDR3 sequences, around 32% seen once. Sequenced: blood. This TCR came from a woman of 80 years or more in good health. The chain recombines TRBV19 with TRBJ1-5; TRBD1 matches at 7 bases. The CDR3 region is CASHRGSNQPQHF. The CDR3, as DNA: TGTGCCAGCCACAGGGGAAGCAATCAGCCCCAGCATTTT.